This T cell receptor (beta chain) was observed in a study of identical twins. Using its own MiXCR run on the 5' RACE reads, TCRdb lists one record per CDR3 protein. The sample yields under 900,000 distinct CDR3 sequences, about 12% seen once. In this sample, this clonotype turned up many times. The V end lost 2 bases, the J end lost 0 bases, and 8 bases lay between the germline ends. CDR3 size: 15 residues. Germline CDR1 is SGHVS and CDR2 is FQNEAQ. The same sample was also used in a study of yellow fever vaccine responses in identical twins.

This chain links TRBV7-8 with TRBJ2-1, with D possibly being TRBD2 (5 bases). Sequenced: PBMCs. The sequence was collected from a woman aged 18-29 years in good health. CDR3 region: CASSLIGSSYNEQFF. The CDR3 DNA sequence: TGTGCCAGCAGCTTAATTGGGAGCTCCTACAATGAGCAGTTCTTC.